In its sample, the clone carrying this T cell receptor beta chain was seen once. Antigen: not known. The PCR used 60 Vbeta and 13 Jbeta primers. TCRdb's table, derived via immunoSEQ multiplex PCR, lists solely in-frame clones and lacks some. In the table there are some 150,000 clones, more than 65% of which are singletons. Donors in the study were healthy people who gave bone marrow. The data derive from a study of cytomegalovirus exposure and HLA in healthy donors. Study results and limitations: Reports indicate that TCR beta sequences accurately predicted the HLA-A and HLA-B alleles of most subjects. There were about 160 TCR beta chains listed as cytomegalovirus-associated.

The sequence came from a woman aged 50 to 60 in good health and CMV-seronegative. Source material: PBMCs.

Written as DNA, the CDR3 is TGTGCCAGCAGACTAGCAGACTACACAGATACGCAGTATTTT. This gives the protein CASRLADYTDTQYF. The V gene is TRBV6-1, the J gene TRBJ2-3, with D perhaps TRBD2 (6 bases). Germline V gives CDR1 MNHNS, CDR2 SASEGT. This CDR3 comprises 14 residues. Trimming removed 6 bases at V and 2 bases at J, with 12 bases between.